This T cell receptor (beta chain) was captured in a study of cytomegalovirus exposure and HLA in healthy donors. Study in general: The 120 or so validation repertoires used a platform that matched the one used for the 600 to 750 first-cohort repertoires, as a later analysis reported.

Broader study findings: Diagnosis of cytomegalovirus status made by the classifier reportedly showed high specificity and sensitivity.

To note about this clone: The antigen is not known.

Libraries were prepared by immunoSEQ multiplex PCR; TCRdb keeps only in-frame clonotypes and omits some of them. There are about 160,000 clones in the sample; 85% occur only once, and approximately 2% lies in the top ten. Germline V gene sequence: CDR1 MNHEY, CDR2 SMNVEV (reference sequence). The CDR3 is made up of 17 amino acids. V lost 6 bases and J lost 0; bases outside the gene matches: 13. The receptor's source is a man younger than 40 in good health and CMV-seropositive. The chain carries TRBV27 and TRBJ1-1; 7 nucleotides align to TRBD1. The specimen was PBMCs. The CDR3 region is CASSLMGNRGMNTEAFF. In DNA, the CDR3 is TGTGCCAGCAGCTTGATGGGTAACAGGGGTATGAACACTGAAGCTTTCTTT.